These T cell receptor beta chains were read from a single sample in a study of blood T cell repertoires in COVID-19. Clones were read by immunoSEQ multiplex PCR, and TCRdb kept only the in-frame ones, dropping some. The sample includes under 200,000 clones, around four fifths of them seen just once. The material sequenced was peripheral blood. The origin of the receptors is a man aged 55 to 70 with COVID-19, enrolled during active disease. Both conserved end residues are part of each CDR3. The order of the fields is D gene, J gene, V gene, CDR3 protein. A D gene is named only where the DNA matches it firmly.

. TRBJ1-2 TRBV7-9 CASSKQGGLYGYTF
TRBD2 TRBJ2-7 TRBV29-1 CSVGLLAGGYEQYF
TRBD2 TRBJ2-1 TRBV5-1 CASRETSGYNEQFF
. TRBJ1-1 TRBV25-1 CASSVAGWAFF
TRBD1 TRBJ1-5 TRBV28 CASRAGTGIDSNQPQHF
. TRBJ2-1 TRBV27 CASSLQGRAGSYNEQFF
. TRBJ2-5 TRBV3-1/TRBV3-2 CASSHIMYKETQYF
. TRBJ2-1 TRBV18 CASSPLRGTSYNEQFF
. TRBJ1-5 TRBV10-3 CAISEVGGNQPQHF
. TRBJ1-2 TRBV5-5 CASSSHPRQESYGYTF
TRBD2 TRBJ2-1 TRBV5-1 CASSLGTSGRGSYNEQFF
. TRBJ1-2 TRBV4-2 CASSQDRTGYGYTF
. TRBJ1-1 TRBV7-8 CASRTGHANTEAFF
TRBD1 TRBJ2-7 TRBV6-2/TRBV6-3 CASTPGTGNSYEQYF
. TRBJ2-5 TRBV6-6 CASSYPRQRETQYF
TRBD2 TRBJ2-2 TRBV10-3 CAISPGLAGPGELFF
. TRBJ1-6 TRBV6-5 CASSTGPLSPLHF
TRBD1 TRBJ1-2 TRBV7-2 CASSTTGVWGYTF
TRBD1 TRBJ2-6 TRBV7-3 CASSLTGSSGANVLTF
TRBD1 TRBJ1-6 TRBV7-2 CASSFGQGYSPLHF
. TRBJ1-4 TRBV29-1 CSAREGTTNEKLFF
. TRBJ1-5 TRBV11-2 CASSLGISGGQPQHF
. TRBJ2-7 TRBV28 CASTLRQGYEQYF
TRBD1 TRBJ1-4 TRBV12-5 CASGLARDRGYTNEKLFF
. TRBJ1-2 TRBV27 CASSLLAGGTNYGYTF
TRBD1 TRBJ1-2 TRBV5-1 CASSVGQGEDGYTF
TRBD1 TRBJ1-5 TRBV6-5 CASSTRTGANQPQHF
TRBD1 TRBJ1-1 TRBV6-1 CASSGTGQRGAEAFF
. TRBJ2-2 TRBV10-1 CASSDRVTGELFF
. TRBJ2-7 TRBV9 CASSEGDEQYF
. TRBJ1-3 TRBV9 CASSVRGREEGNTIYF
. TRBJ1-3 TRBV27 CASSLQGSAGNTIYF
. TRBJ1-5 TRBV6-2/TRBV6-3 CASSLGRSNQPQHF
. TRBJ2-1 TRBV5-4 CASSPGGTTTNEQFF
TRBD1 TRBJ2-5 TRBV2 CASSVGAGGAEGQETQYF
. TRBJ2-5 TRBV7-8 CASSLIPSETQYF
. TRBJ2-1 TRBV27 CASSLSQAYNEQFF
TRBD1 TRBJ1-2 TRBV5-6 CASSVGTGASYGYTF
. TRBJ2-4 TRBV9 CASSERTAPKNIQYF
TRBD2 TRBJ2-1 TRBV10-3 CAIPGTSENEQFF
. TRBJ2-1 TRBV6-5 CASSSRLARNYNEQFF
TRBD1 TRBJ2-7 TRBV12-3/TRBV12-4 CASSTGGSEQYF
TRBD2 TRBJ2-3 TRBV7-9 CASSLLAAGTDTQYF
TRBD1 TRBJ2-7 TRBV5-1 CASSSQGIGHEQYF
TRBD1 TRBJ2-1 TRBV6-1 CASSGWTGGTYNEQFF